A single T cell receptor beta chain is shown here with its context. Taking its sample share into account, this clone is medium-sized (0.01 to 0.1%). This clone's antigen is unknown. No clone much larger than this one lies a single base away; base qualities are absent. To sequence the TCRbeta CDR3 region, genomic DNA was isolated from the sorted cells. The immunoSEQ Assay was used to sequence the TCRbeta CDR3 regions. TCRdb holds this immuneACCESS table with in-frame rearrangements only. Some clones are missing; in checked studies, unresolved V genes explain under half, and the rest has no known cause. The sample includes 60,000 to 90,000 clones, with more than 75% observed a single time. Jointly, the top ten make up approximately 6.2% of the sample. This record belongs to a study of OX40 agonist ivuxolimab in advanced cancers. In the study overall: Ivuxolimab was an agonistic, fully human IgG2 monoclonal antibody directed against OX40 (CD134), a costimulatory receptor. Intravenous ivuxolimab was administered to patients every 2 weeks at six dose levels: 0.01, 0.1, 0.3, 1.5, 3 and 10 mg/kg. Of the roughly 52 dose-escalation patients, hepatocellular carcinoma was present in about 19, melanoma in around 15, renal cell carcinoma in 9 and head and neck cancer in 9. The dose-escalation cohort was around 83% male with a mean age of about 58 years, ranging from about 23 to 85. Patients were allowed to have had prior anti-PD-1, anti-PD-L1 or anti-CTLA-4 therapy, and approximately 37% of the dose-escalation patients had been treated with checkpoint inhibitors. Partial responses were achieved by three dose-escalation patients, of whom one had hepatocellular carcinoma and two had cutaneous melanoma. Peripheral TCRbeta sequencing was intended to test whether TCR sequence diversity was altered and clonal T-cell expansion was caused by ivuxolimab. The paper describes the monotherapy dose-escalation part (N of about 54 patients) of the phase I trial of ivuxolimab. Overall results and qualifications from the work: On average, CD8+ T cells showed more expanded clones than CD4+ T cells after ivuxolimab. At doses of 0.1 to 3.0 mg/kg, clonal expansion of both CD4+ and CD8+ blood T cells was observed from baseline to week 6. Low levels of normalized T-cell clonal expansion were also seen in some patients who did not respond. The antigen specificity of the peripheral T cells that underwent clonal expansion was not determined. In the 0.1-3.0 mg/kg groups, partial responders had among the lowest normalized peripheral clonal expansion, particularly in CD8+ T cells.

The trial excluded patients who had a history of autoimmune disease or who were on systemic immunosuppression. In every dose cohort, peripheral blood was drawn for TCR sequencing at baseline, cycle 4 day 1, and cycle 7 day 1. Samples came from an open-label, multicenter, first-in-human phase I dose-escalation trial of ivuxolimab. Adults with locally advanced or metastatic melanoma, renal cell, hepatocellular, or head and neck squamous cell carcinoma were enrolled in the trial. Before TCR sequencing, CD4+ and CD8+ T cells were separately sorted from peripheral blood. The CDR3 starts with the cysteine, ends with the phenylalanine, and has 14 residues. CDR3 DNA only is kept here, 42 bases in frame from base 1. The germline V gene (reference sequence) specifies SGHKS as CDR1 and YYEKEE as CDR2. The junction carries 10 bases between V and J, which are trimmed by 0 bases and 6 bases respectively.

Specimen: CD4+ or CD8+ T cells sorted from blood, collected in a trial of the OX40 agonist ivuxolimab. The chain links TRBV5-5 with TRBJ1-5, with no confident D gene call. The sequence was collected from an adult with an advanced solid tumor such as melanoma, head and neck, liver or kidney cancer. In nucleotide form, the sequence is TGTGCCAGCAGCTTGGAGTCAGGTATTCAGCCCCAGCATTTT. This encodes CASSLESGIQPQHF.